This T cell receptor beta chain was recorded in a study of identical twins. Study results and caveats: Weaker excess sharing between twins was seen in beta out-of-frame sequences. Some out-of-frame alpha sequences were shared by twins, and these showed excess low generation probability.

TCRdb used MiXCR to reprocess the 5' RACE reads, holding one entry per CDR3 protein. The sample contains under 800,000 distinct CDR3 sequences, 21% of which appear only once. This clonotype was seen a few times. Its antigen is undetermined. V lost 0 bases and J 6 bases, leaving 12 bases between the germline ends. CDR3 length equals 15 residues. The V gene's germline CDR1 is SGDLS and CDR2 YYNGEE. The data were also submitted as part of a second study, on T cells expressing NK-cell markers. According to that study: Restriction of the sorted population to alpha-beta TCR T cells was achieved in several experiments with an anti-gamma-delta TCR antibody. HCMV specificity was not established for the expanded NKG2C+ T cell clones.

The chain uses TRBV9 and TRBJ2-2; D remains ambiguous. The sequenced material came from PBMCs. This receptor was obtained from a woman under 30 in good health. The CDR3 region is CASSVDENIAGELFF. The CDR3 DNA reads TGTGCCAGCAGCGTAGACGAAAATATCGCCGGGGAGCTGTTTTTT.